These 29 T cell receptor beta chains were all obtained from the same sample, sequenced in a study of blood T cell repertoires in COVID-19. The table came from immunoSEQ multiplex PCR; TCRdb's copy has only in-frame clones and leaves some out. The sample yields about 95,000 clones, over 70% seen once. The sequenced material came from peripheral blood. The receptor set was obtained from a man older than 75 with active or convalescent COVID-19.

CDR3 DNA: TGTGCCAGCAGTCTCCGGGACAGGGGACTGGAAGCTTTCTTT. Translating it yields CASSLRDRGLEAFF. The rearrangement links TRBV11-2 to TRBJ1-1; 10 nucleotides line up with TRBD1. Per the germline V gene, CDR1 is SGHAT and CDR2 is FQNNGV. The ends lost 6 bases at V and 8 bases at J; junction bases unmatched: 9. The CDR3 length is 14 residues.

Concerning this clone itself: A junction boundary mismatches the germline segment, possibly from a read error. The V call is TRBV5-1, the J call TRBJ2-5; D possibly corresponds to TRBD2 (7 bases). Per the germline V gene, CDR1 is SGHRS and CDR2 is YFSETQ. This CDR3 has 12 amino acids. CDR3 residues: CASSLDGGGQNF. The CDR3 nucleotides are TGCGCCAGCAGCTTGGATGGCGGGGGCCAGAACTTC. Complete variable domain (other parts from reference TRBV5-1 and TRBJ2-5): KAGVTQTPRYLIKTRGQQVTLSCSPISGHRSVSWYQQTPGQGLQFLFEYFSETQRNKGNFPGRFSGRQFSNSRSEMNVSTLELGDSALYLCASSLDGGGQNFGPGTRLLVL.

This clone has only one observation. The rearrangement links TRBV7-2 to TRBJ2-7; 9 bases fit TRBD1. This CDR3 is built from 14 residues. CDR1 SGHTA and CDR2 FQGNSA come from the germline V gene. V dropped 4 bases and J dropped 9; count of bases not matched to a gene: 10. DNA for the CDR3: TGTGCCAGCAGCTCCGGGACAGGGTTACGAGGGCAGTACTTC. Its translation is CASSSGTGLRGQYF.

In DNA form, the CDR3 reads TGTGCCAGCTCACCACTAGGGGGTAGCTCTGGGGCCAACGTCCTGACTTTC. This encodes CASSPLGGSSGANVLTF. V and J are TRBV18 and TRBJ2-6; TRBD1 is a possible D gene (6 bases). Germline loops: CDR1 KGHSH, CDR2 LQKENI. V was clipped by 1 base and J by 0 bases, with 10 bases between them. The CDR3 runs 17 residues. Looking up the rest from reference TRBV18 and TRBJ2-6 gives the full variable domain: NAGVMQNPRHLVRRRGQEARLRCSPMKGHSHVYWYRQLPEEGLKFMVYLQKENIIDESGMPKERFSAEFPKEGPSILRIQQVVRGDSAAYFCASSPLGGSSGANVLTFGAGSRLTVL.

The chain joins TRBV9 to TRBJ2-7; 9 bases fit TRBD2. CDR1 and CDR2 (germline): SGDLS, YYNGEE. The V gene end was trimmed by 0 bases and the J gene end by 3 bases; junction bases not matched to a gene: 4. The CDR3 loop spans 15 amino acids. This CDR3 reads CASSVEAGGRYEQYF. The CDR3, as DNA: TGTGCCAGCAGCGTAGAGGCGGGGGGGCGCTACGAGCAGTACTTC.

This chain joins TRBV9 and TRBJ2-2; D gene ambiguous. Germline V lookup: CDR1 SGDLS, CDR2 YYNGEE. This CDR3 contains 13 residues. Trimming left V 4 bases short and J 6 bases short, with 10 bases between. This chain's CDR3 is CASSLIESGELFF. CDR3 bases: TGTGCCAGCAGCTTGATAGAATCCGGGGAGCTGTTTTTT.

The chain has TRBV7-2 and TRBJ2-7; the D gene is possibly TRBD1 (5 bases). This CDR3 contains 16 residues. CDR1 SGHTA and CDR2 FQGNSA come from the germline V gene. The V end was cut by 1 base, the J end by 3 bases, with 16 bases between. Written as DNA, the CDR3 is TGTGCCAGCAGCTTAGATGGAGTCCCAGGGATCTACGAGCAGTACTTC. Amino acid sequence: CASSLDGVPGIYEQYF.

J is TRBJ2-3 and V is TRBV4-3; TRBD2 matches at 8 bases. Unmatched junction bases numbered 15, after V lost 0 bases and J lost 10 bases. Germline V gives CDR1 LGHNA, CDR2 YSLEER. The CDR3 runs to 17 residues. The CDR3 region has the DNA TGCGCCAGCAGCCAAGATTTGGTGGCGGGGGGCCTTAACCCGCAGTATTTT. Amino acids: CASSQDLVAGGLNPQYF.

The chain recombines TRBV19 with TRBJ1-2; 7 nucleotides line up with TRBD1. The CDR3 loop spans 16 amino acids. CDR1 is LNHDA, CDR2 SQIVND, per germline (reference sequence). V trimming: 0 bases; J trimming: 8 bases; junction bases outside the gene matches: 12. The CDR3 protein is CASSIDFSRQGRGYTF. The CDR3 nucleotides read TGTGCCAGTAGTATAGATTTCTCCCGACAGGGTCGCGGCTACACCTTC.

This clone appeared once. The chain links TRBV30 to TRBJ1-2; D may be TRBD1 (5 bases). With 2 bases removed from V and 4 bases from J, the gap between germline ends came to 11 bases. CDR1 and CDR2 (germline): GTSNPN, SVGIG (reference sequence). This CDR3 has 13 residues. CDR3 DNA: TGTGCCTGGAGTAGACAGATTCGCTATGGCTACACCTTC. The encoded protein is CAWSRQIRYGYTF.

This clone showed up just a few times. The CDR3 here is CSASSSRDRGRTEAFF. The CDR3 DNA follows: TGCAGTGCTAGTTCGTCTAGGGACAGGGGACGGACTGAAGCTTTCTTT. The chain has TRBV20-1 and TRBJ1-1, with TRBD1 matching 10 bases. Trimming took 3 bases from V and 5 from J; bases not matched to a gene: 12. The CDR3 consists of 16 residues. In germline, CDR1 is DFQATT, CDR2 SNEGSKA (reference sequence).

This chain links TRBV19 with TRBJ1-1; D perhaps matches TRBD1 (5 bases). The CDR3 contains 14 residues. CDR1 LNHDA and CDR2 SQIVND come from the germline V gene (reference sequence). V dropped 1 base and J dropped 6 bases, with 12 bases sitting between them. The CDR3 nucleotides are TGTGCCAGTAGTATAGTTCGGACACCCCCTGAAGCTTTCTTT. Translated: CASSIVRTPPEAFF. Looking up the rest from reference TRBV19 and TRBJ1-1 gives the full variable domain: DGGITQSPKYLFRKEGQNVTLSCEQNLNHDAMYWYRQDPGQGLRLIYYSQIVNDFQKGDIAEGYSVSREKKESFPLTVTSAQKNPTAFYLCASSIVRTPPEAFFGQGTRLTVV.

The rearrangement uses TRBV7-6 and TRBJ1-2; a weak D match, TRBD1 (6 bases). The CDR3 covers 15 residues. Germline CDR1 is SGHVS and CDR2 is FNYEAQ. The ends were cut back, 1 base at V and 4 bases at J, with 13 bases in the middle. As DNA, the CDR3 is TGTGCCAGCAGCTTAGGGACGACAGGATTCTATGGCTACACCTTC. This encodes CASSLGTTGFYGYTF.

This clone was detected only a few times. The rearrangement uses TRBV4-2 and TRBJ2-5; TRBD2 agrees at 10 bases. The V and J ends lost 0 bases and 4 bases, in that order; junction bases with no gene match: 8. The CDR3 runs to 17 residues. Germline CDR1 and CDR2: LGHNA and YNFKEQ. CDR3 DNA: TGTGCCAGCAGCCAAGAGGGAGTAGCGGGGGGTCTAGAGACCCAGTACTTC. This gives the protein CASSQEGVAGGLETQYF.

There are a few counts of this clone. The chain recombines TRBV5-5 with TRBJ2-2; 9 positions match TRBD1. Germline V gene sequence: CDR1 SGHKS, CDR2 YYEKEE (reference sequence). The V gene end was trimmed by 0 bases and the J gene end by 6 bases; junction bases not matched to a gene: 3. This CDR3 region has 15 residues. The CDR3 sequence is CASSLDRGRSGELFF. The CDR3 bases are TGTGCCAGCAGCTTGGACAGGGGGCGGTCCGGGGAGCTGTTTTTT.

J is TRBJ2-5 and V is TRBV3-1 (or the pseudogene TRBV3-2); no clear D gene. Germline-derived CDR1 and CDR2 are LGHDT and YNNKEL (reference sequence). This CDR3 contains 13 residues. V dropped 2 bases and J dropped 5 bases, with 9 bases sitting between them. The DNA of the CDR3 is TGTGCCAGCAGCCAACTATTTCCCGAGACCCAGTACTTC. Translated, it gives CASSQLFPETQYF.

This CDR3 is CASSTRTSGGTDTQYF. The CDR3 DNA sequence: TGTGCCAGCAGCACGCGGACTAGCGGGGGGACAGATACGCAGTATTTT. V gene TRBV7-8 combines with J gene TRBJ2-3; 14 bases are shared with TRBD2. The ends lost 5 bases at V and 3 bases at J; junction bases unmatched: 4. Germline V gene data show CDR1 as SGHVS and CDR2 as FQNEAQ. The CDR3 runs 16 residues.

The chain combines TRBV5-1 with TRBJ1-6; D not certain. The CDR3 totals 13 residues. Trimming removed 5 bases at V and 7 bases at J, with 10 bases between. Germline values: CDR1 SGHRS, CDR2 YFSETQ. The CDR3 spells CASSRTGNSPLHF. For the CDR3, the DNA is TGCGCCAGCAGTCGTACCGGGAATTCACCCCTCCACTTT.

The chain employs TRBV15 and TRBJ1-2; the match to TRBD1 covers 7 bases. The CDR3 is 18 amino acids. Germline trimming cut 5 bases from V and 0 bases from J; bases unmatched to any gene: 15. The germline CDR1 and CDR2 sequences are LNHNV and YYDKDF (reference sequence). The CDR3 loop reads CATSGRQSGTASNYGYTF. CDR3 sequence (DNA): TGTGCCACCAGCGGGCGGCAGTCTGGGACAGCCTCTAACTATGGCTACACCTTC.

This chain links TRBV4-1 with TRBJ1-2; no clear D gene. V was cut by 0 bases and J by 7 bases, with 12 bases left in between. The CDR3 spans 14 residues. Per the germline V gene, CDR1 is MGHRA and CDR2 is YSYEKL. The CDR3 coding sequence is TGCGCCAGCAGCCAAGATCCTTATCGCGGTGGCTACACCTTC. This sequence encodes CASSQDPYRGGYTF.

There are a few counts of this clone. This chain links TRBV11-2 with TRBJ1-2, with D tentatively TRBD1 (6 bases). The V end was cut by 5 bases, the J end by 7 bases, with 11 bases between. CDR1 and CDR2 (germline): SGHAT, FQNNGV. The CDR3 spans 12 residues. CDR3 residues: CASSVQGAGYTF. CDR3 bases: TGTGCCAGCAGCGTACAGGGTGCTGGCTACACCTTC.

The DNA of the CDR3 is TGTGCCATCAGTGATTCAGGACAGTTCTCCTACGAGCAGTACTTC. Protein product: CAISDSGQFSYEQYF. This chain uses TRBV10-3 with TRBJ2-7; TRBD1 might be the D (6 bases). This CDR3 has 15 amino acids. Germline V lookup: CDR1 ENHRY, CDR2 SYGVKD. The V end was cut by 3 bases, the J end by 0 bases, with 12 bases between.

The chain links TRBV7-9 to TRBJ1-2, with D perhaps matching TRBD1 (5 bases). CDR3 length: 14 residues. V lost 2 bases and J 4 bases, leaving 11 bases between the germline ends. Germline V CDR1 and CDR2: SEHNR, FQNEAQ (reference sequence). The CDR3, as DNA: TGTGCCAGCAGCTTACAGGGTATTGGCTATGGCTACACCTTC. Amino acids: CASSLQGIGYGYTF.

The sample holds one count of this clone. The V and J genes are TRBV12-3 or TRBV12-4 and TRBJ1-2, with D possibly matching TRBD1 (5 bases). Trimming cost V 11 bases and J 5 bases, with 18 bases left between them. The CDR3 covers 13 residues. The CDR3: CAALSGQGYGYTF. The CDR3 region has the DNA TGTGCCGCCCTATCCGGACAAGGATATGGCTACACCTTC.

The gene calls are TRBV19 and TRBJ2-1; 10 nucleotides match TRBD2. CDR1 LNHDA and CDR2 SQIVND come from the germline V gene (reference sequence). CDR3 size: 15 residues. The V gene end was trimmed by 6 bases and the J gene end by 8 bases; junction bases not matched to a gene: 10. In DNA, the CDR3 is TGTGCCAGTAGGGCCCCGGGACTAGCGATAGATGAGCAGTTCTTC. This translates into CASRAPGLAIDEQFF.

The chain joins TRBV7-2 to TRBJ1-1, with D possibly matching TRBD1 (6 bases). V lost 5 bases and J 5 bases, leaving 15 bases between the germline ends. The CDR3 spans 14 residues. Per germline, CDR1 SGHTA and CDR2 FQGNSA. CDR3 bases: TGTGCCAGCAGCCCCTTACCCACAGGGACTGAAGCTTTCTTT. This encodes CASSPLPTGTEAFF.

The chain couples TRBV19 to TRBJ1-5; D is uncertain. V shed 7 bases and J shed 0 bases, with 10 bases lying between them. Germline values: CDR1 LNHDA, CDR2 SQIVND (reference sequence). This CDR3 is 14 amino acids long. CDR3 DNA sequence: TGTGCCAGTACGTGGCAGCGTAGCAATCAGCCCCAGCATTTT. Translation: CASTWQRSNQPQHF.

CDR3 DNA: TGTGCCAGCAGCCCGGGACTCTCCGGTGGGGAGCAGTACTTC. This sequence encodes CASSPGLSGGEQYF. This chain joins TRBV7-2 and TRBJ2-7; the D gene is possibly TRBD2 (6 bases). CDR3 length: 14 residues. V gave up 5 bases and J gave up 7 bases, with 18 bases separating them. The germline V gene encodes CDR1 SGHTA and CDR2 FQGNSA.

V and J are TRBV5-1 and TRBJ2-7; no definite D call. V lost 4 bases and J lost 3, with 14 bases in between. The germline V gene encodes CDR1 SGHRS and CDR2 YFSETQ. The CDR3 has 14 residues. The CDR3 sequence: CASSAVSQDYEQYF. The CDR3 bases are TGCGCCAGCAGCGCCGTATCGCAGGACTACGAGCAGTACTTC.